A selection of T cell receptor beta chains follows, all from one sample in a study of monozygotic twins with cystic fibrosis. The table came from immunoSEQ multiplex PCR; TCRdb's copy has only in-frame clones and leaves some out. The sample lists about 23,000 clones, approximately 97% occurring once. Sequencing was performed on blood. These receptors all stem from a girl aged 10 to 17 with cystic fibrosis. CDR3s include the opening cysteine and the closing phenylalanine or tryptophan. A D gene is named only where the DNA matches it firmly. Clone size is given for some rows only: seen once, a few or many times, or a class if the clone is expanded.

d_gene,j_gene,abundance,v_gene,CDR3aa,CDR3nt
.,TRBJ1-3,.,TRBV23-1,CASSAYLNSGNTIYF,TGCGCCAGCAGCGCGTACTTAAACTCTGGAAACACCATATATTTT
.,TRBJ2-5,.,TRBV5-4,CASSSLGGGGVQETQYF,TGTGCCAGCAGCTCCCTCGGGGGAGGGGGGGTGCAAGAGACCCAGTACTTC
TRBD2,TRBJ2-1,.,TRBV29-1,CSVGEREAPEQFF,TGCAGCGTTGGTGAGCGGGAGGCCCCGGAGCAGTTCTTC
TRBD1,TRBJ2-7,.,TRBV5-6,CASSPTGGYEQYF,TGTGCCAGCAGCCCCACAGGGGGATACGAGCAGTACTTC
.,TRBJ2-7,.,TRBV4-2,CASSQDSYEQYF,TGTGCCAGCAGCCAAGATTCCTACGAGCAGTACTTC
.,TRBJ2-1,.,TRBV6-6,CASSSDRYNEQFF,TGTGCCAGCAGCTCTGACAGGTACAATGAGCAGTTCTTC
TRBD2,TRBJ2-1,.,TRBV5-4,CASSLGSGLAWNNEQFF,TGTGCCAGCAGCTTGGGGTCCGGACTAGCCTGGAACAATGAGCAGTTCTTC
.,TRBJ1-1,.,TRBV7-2,CASSQNAGPTEAFF,TGTGCCAGCAGCCAGAACGCGGGCCCCACTGAAGCTTTCTTT
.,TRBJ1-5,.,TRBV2,CASSESPWSQPQHF,TGTGCCAGCAGTGAAAGTCCCTGGTCTCAGCCCCAGCATTTT
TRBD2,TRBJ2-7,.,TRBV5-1,CASSSGLASEQYF,TGCGCCAGCAGCTCGGGACTAGCGAGCGAGCAGTACTTC
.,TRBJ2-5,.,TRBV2,CATGRRRVGETQYF,TGTGCCACCGGGAGACGCAGGGTGGGTGAGACCCAGTACTTC
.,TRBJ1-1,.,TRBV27,CASSANKETEAFF,TGTGCCAGCAGCGCAAACAAGGAAACTGAAGCTTTCTTT
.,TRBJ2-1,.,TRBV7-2,CASSLGSTYNEQFF,TGTGCCAGCAGCTTAGGGTCAACTTACAATGAGCAGTTCTTC
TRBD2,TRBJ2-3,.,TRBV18,CASSPAVAGGRTDTQYF,TGTGCCAGCTCACCTGCTGTAGCGGGAGGAAGAACAGATACGCAGTATTTT
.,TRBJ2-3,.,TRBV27,CASSFSPSTDTQYF,TGTGCCAGCAGTTTTTCACCTTCCACAGATACGCAGTATTTT
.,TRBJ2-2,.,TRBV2,CASSEGGGNTGELFF,TGTGCCAGCAGTGAAGGAGGGGGGAACACCGGGGAGCTGTTTTTT
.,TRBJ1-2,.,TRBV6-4,CASSDPGYGYTF,TGTGCCAGCAGTGACCCCGGTTATGGCTACACCTTC
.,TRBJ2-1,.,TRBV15,CATSSPSAPGDEQFF,TGTGCCACCAGCAGCCCTAGCGCCCCCGGGGATGAGCAGTTCTTC
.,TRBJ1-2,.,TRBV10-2,CASSEMGVGNYGYTF,TGCGCCAGCAGTGAGATGGGGGTAGGGAACTATGGCTACACCTTC
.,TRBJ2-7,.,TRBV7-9,CASSFVAYEQYF,TGTGCCAGCAGCTTCGTAGCGTACGAGCAGTACTTC
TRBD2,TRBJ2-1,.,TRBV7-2,CASSFRGTSGNNEQFF,TGTGCCAGCAGCTTTAGAGGGACTAGCGGGAACAATGAGCAGTTCTTC
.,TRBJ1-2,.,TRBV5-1,CASSLAGDDYGYTF,TGCGCCAGCAGCTTGGCCGGGGACGATTATGGCTACACCTTC
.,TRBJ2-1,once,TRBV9,CASSVGYGSYNEQFF,TGTGCCAGCAGCGTGGGATATGGTTCCTACAATGAGCAGTTCTTC
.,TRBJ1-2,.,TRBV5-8,CASSLYGVYGYTF,TGTGCCAGCAGCTTGTATGGGGTATATGGCTACACCTTC
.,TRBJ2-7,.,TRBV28,CASSPQVSEQYF,TGTGCCAGCAGTCCTCAGGTCTCCGAGCAGTACTTC
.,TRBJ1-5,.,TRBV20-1,CSASKQPQHF,TGCAGTGCTAGTAAACAGCCCCAGCATTTT
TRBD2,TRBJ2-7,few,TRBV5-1,CASSSLAGSTYEQYF,TGCGCCAGCAGCTCCTTAGCGGGAAGCACCTACGAGCAGTACTTC
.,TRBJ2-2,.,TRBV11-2,CASSPPFPTLTGELFF,TGTGCCAGCAGCCCGCCGTTTCCTACCTTAACCGGGGAGCTGTTTTTT
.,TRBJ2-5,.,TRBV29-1,CSVGRGGETQYF,TGCAGCGTCGGTCGTGGGGGGGAGACCCAGTACTTC
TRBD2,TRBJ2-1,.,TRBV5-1,CASSLSSGSWYNEQFF,TGCGCCAGCAGCTTGTCAAGCGGGAGTTGGTACAATGAGCAGTTCTTC
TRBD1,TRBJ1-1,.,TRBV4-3,CASSQDLGRGSEAFF,TGCGCCAGCAGCCAAGATCTGGGCAGGGGGTCTGAAGCTTTCTTT
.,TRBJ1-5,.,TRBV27,CASSQGSNQPQHF,TGTGCCAGCAGCCAAGGGAGCAATCAGCCCCAGCATTTT
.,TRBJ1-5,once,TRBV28,CASSLRSGGGSNQPQHF,TGTGCCAGCAGTTTGAGGTCCGGGGGTGGAAGCAATCAGCCCCAGCATTTT
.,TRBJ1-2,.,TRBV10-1,CASSESRPRTF,TGCGCCAGCAGTGAGTCGAGGCCTCGGACCTTC
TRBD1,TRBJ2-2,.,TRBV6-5,CASSYSTGPGELFF,TGTGCCAGCAGTTACTCGACAGGGCCCGGGGAGCTGTTTTTT
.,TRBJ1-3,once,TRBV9,CASSPAASGNTIYF,TGTGCCAGCAGTCCCGCCGCCTCTGGAAACACCATATATTTT
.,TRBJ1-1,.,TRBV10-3,CAISWTAVNTEAFF,TGTGCCATCAGTTGGACAGCAGTGAACACTGAAGCTTTCTTT